This TCR beta chain stems from a study of blood T cell repertoires in COVID-19. Trimming pared 0 bases from V and 2 bases from J, leaving 10 bases between. The length of the CDR3 is 15 residues. CDR1 SGHTA and CDR2 FQGNSA come from the germline V gene. Source study methods: Reference gene primer amplification gave estimated nucleated cell counts. The repertoire was sequenced with immunoSEQ multiplex PCR; TCRdb's copy has only in-frame clones and lacks some. That table supplies the V and J calls and clone size; D and trimming were determined from the DNA. The profile shows hundreds of thousands of clones, 86% of them singletons. Individuals aged about 18 to 89 years were recruited from some 26 US areas. Grouping used clinical history reported by participants in a survey and questionnaire. Among Cohort 3 donors, those recovered had two negative PCRs, clearance, or symptom resolution.

The receptor comes from a man younger than 30 who had recovered from COVID-19. The V gene is TRBV7-2, the J gene TRBJ1-2; D not resolved. Specimen: PBMCs or T cells enriched from blood (not recorded which). DNA for the CDR3: TGTGCCAGCAGCTTAGCGCCGGGGAGGAACTATGGCTACACCTTC. This encodes CASSLAPGRNYGYTF.